Each of the 20 T cell receptor beta chains below was sequenced from the same sample in a study of cytomegalovirus exposure and HLA in healthy donors. PCR was performed using 60 Vbeta and 13 Jbeta primers. The protocol was immunoSEQ multiplex PCR, while the TCRdb copy is restricted to in-frame clones and leaves out a portion. The sample shows roughly 130,000 clones, approximately 80% of them seen only once. The sequencing sample was made of PBMCs. Receptors originate from a girl aged 2 to 10 in good health and CMV-seronegative.

The chain has TRBV2 and TRBJ2-3; 14 nucleotides line up with TRBD2. CDR3 length: 16 amino acids. Germline V gives CDR1 SNHLY, CDR2 FYNNEI. The J segment lost 1 base and the V segment lost 7 bases, leaving 4 bases of the junction unmatched. The CDR3: CASKTSGGAGTDTQYF. For the CDR3, the DNA is TGTGCCAGCAAGACTAGCGGGGGGGCGGGCACAGATACGCAGTATTTT.

The V call is TRBV7-8, the J call TRBJ2-3; 10 bases map to TRBD2. Losses at the gene ends were 5 bases for V and 8 bases for J; bases not matched to a gene: 7. Per the germline V gene, CDR1 is SGHVS and CDR2 is FQNEAQ. The CDR3 spans 14 residues. CDR3 sequence reads: CASSPSGGPITQYF. In DNA form, the CDR3 reads TGTGCCAGCAGCCCTAGCGGGGGACCTATTACGCAGTATTTT.

The CDR3 DNA reads as TGTGCCAGCAGCCCTGTCCGCACTAGCGGCTCCAGCACAGATACGCAGTATTTT. Translated, it gives CASSPVRTSGSSTDTQYF. The rearrangement uses TRBV7-3 and TRBJ2-3, with 8 bases identical to TRBD2. Germline CDR1 reads SGHTA; CDR2 reads FQGTGA. The V and J ends lost 5 bases and 0 bases, in that order; junction bases with no gene match: 13. This CDR3 spans 18 amino acids.

The DNA for the CDR3 is TGTGCCAGCAGTGGGTGGCAGGGGGCAAGGAACACTGAAGCTTTCTTT. Translation gives CASSGWQGARNTEAFF. The V and J genes are TRBV2 and TRBJ1-1; 8 bases are shared with TRBD1. Trimming at V came to 4 bases and at J to 1 base, leaving 8 bases not matched to a gene. Germline V gene lookup returns CDR1 SNHLY and CDR2 FYNNEI. The CDR3 length is 16 residues.

V and J are TRBV6-5 and TRBJ1-1; D not resolved. The CDR3 is 12 amino acids. V was clipped by 5 bases and J by 5 bases, with 9 bases between them. CDR1 is MNHEY and CDR2 is SVGAGI in the germline V gene. This CDR3 is CASSQFGTEAFF. The CDR3 bases are TGTGCCAGCAGTCAATTCGGTACTGAAGCTTTCTTT.

This chain joins TRBV7-8 and TRBJ1-1; D is possibly TRBD1 (5 bases). Trimming left V 4 bases short and J 4 bases short, with 10 bases between. CDR1 and CDR2 from the germline V gene are SGHVS and FQNEAQ. The CDR3 is made up of 13 amino acids. The CDR3 spells CASSSFRGTEAFF. The CDR3 region has the DNA TGTGCCAGCAGCTCCTTTAGGGGCACTGAAGCTTTCTTT. Supplemented by reference TRBV7-8 and TRBJ1-1, the full variable domain reads GAGVSQSPRYKVAKRGQDVALRCDPISGHVSLFWYQQALGQGPEFLTYFQNEAQLDKSGLPSDRFFAERPEGSVSTLKIQRTQQEDSAVYLCASSSFRGTEAFFGQGTRLTVV.

V usage is TRBV12-2 and J usage is TRBJ2-7; TRBD1 is taken as the D call from the table, unchecked against the DNA. TRBV12-2 is labeled a pseudogene. The CDR3 contains 14 residues. Here the CDR3 DNA reads TGTGCAAGTCGCTTGGGGACAGGGATCGGCGAGCAGTACTTC. Translating gives CASRLGTGIGEQYF.

The rearrangement uses TRBV5-1 and TRBJ2-6, with TRBD1 matching 9 bases. The CDR3 spans 17 residues. Germline-derived CDR1 and CDR2 are SGHRS and YFSETQ. With 0 bases clipped from V and 1 base from J, the junction kept 2 bases outside the gene matches. CDR3 coding DNA: TGCGCCAGCAGCTTGGGGGACAGGGTATCTGGGGCCAACGTCCTGACTTTC. Encoded protein: CASSLGDRVSGANVLTF.

Only a few counts were recorded for this clone. V is TRBV5-5 and J is TRBJ1-2, with 7 bases lining up with TRBD1. The CDR3 spans 15 residues. The ends lost 0 bases at V and 4 bases at J; junction bases unmatched: 6. The germline V gene has CDR1 SGHKS and CDR2 YYEKEE (reference sequence). The CDR3 protein is CASSLEGGLTYGYTF. The CDR3 nucleotides are TGTGCCAGCAGCTTGGAAGGGGGCCTGACCTATGGCTACACCTTC.

The sample holds a few counts of this clone. The chain is built from TRBV7-2 and TRBJ2-1; the match to TRBD2 covers 9 bases. The CDR3 is 18 residues long. CDR1 is SGHTA and CDR2 is FQGNSA in the germline V gene. Unmatched junction bases numbered 15, after V lost 1 base and J lost 8 bases. The CDR3 nucleotides are TGTGCCAGCAGCTTAGTCTTGCCTAGCGGGATACAAGGCGATGAGCAGTTCTTC. This sequence encodes CASSLVLPSGIQGDEQFF.

The chain couples TRBV5-6 to TRBJ2-3; TRBD1 matches 7 bases. The CDR3 is 15 amino acids. Trimming cost V 4 bases and J 1 base; bases outside gene matches: 6. Germline V gene data show CDR1 as SGHDT and CDR2 as YYEEEE. The CDR3 DNA reads as TGTGCCAGCAGCACGCCAGGGGGTGGCACAGATACGCAGTATTTT. Its translation: CASSTPGGGTDTQYF. The variable domain in full, completed from reference TRBV5-6 and TRBJ2-3, reads DAGVTQSPTHLIKTRGQQVTLRCSPKSGHDTVSWYQQALGQGPQFIFQYYEEEERQRGNFPDRFSGHQFPNYSSELNVNALLLGDSALYLCASSTPGGGTDTQYFGPGTRLTVL.

The rearrangement joins TRBV5-4 to TRBJ1-4; D call uncertain. The CDR3 has 17 residues. Trimming took 5 bases from V and 6 from J, leaving 23 bases between them. In germline, CDR1 is SGHNT, CDR2 YYREEE (reference sequence). Here the CDR3 reads CASRRNTLLRLDEKLFF. In DNA, the CDR3 is TGTGCCAGCAGACGTAATACCCTCTTGAGATTGGATGAAAAACTGTTTTTT.

V is TRBV21-1 and J is TRBJ1-2; TRBD1, the table's D call, was not compared with the DNA. TRBV21-1 is termed a pseudogene. This CDR3 region has 16 residues. The CDR3 sequence: CASSAPRGRGRGGYTF. The CDR3 DNA follows: TGTGCCAGCAGCGCTCCTCGGGGCAGGGGGCGCGGTGGCTACACCTTC.

The J gene is TRBJ1-2, the V gene TRBV19; 7 nucleotides align to TRBD1. The J segment lost 5 bases and the V segment lost 3 bases, leaving 9 bases of the junction unmatched. This CDR3 is 15 amino acids long. Germline V gene lookup returns CDR1 LNHDA and CDR2 SQIVND (reference sequence). CDR3 bases: TGTGCCAGTAGTATCCACGGGACAGATTTATATGGCTACACCTTC. Its translation: CASSIHGTDLYGYTF.

The chain uses TRBV6-6 and TRBJ2-1; D unresolved. Germline loops: CDR1 MNHNY, CDR2 SVGAGI (reference sequence). The CDR3 contains 14 residues. V gave up 5 bases and J gave up 0 bases, with 8 bases separating them. The CDR3 bases are TGTGCCAGCAGTCTTCGGAGCTCCTACAATGAGCAGTTCTTC. Its translation is CASSLRSSYNEQFF.

This clone was seen a few times. V usage is TRBV2 and J usage is TRBJ1-1; 8 bases map to TRBD1. The CDR3 has 14 amino acids. The junction had 3 bases not matched to a gene; V was cut back by 3 bases and J by 3 bases. The germline CDR1 and CDR2 sequences are SNHLY and FYNNEI. In DNA, the CDR3 is TGTGCCAGCAGTGACAAACAGGGGGACACTGAAGCTTTCTTT. It specifies CASSDKQGDTEAFF.

This rearrangement joins TRBV11-3 to TRBJ2-7, with a weak D call TRBD1 (6 bases). The V end was cut by 6 bases, the J end by 9 bases, with 18 bases between. This CDR3 is 13 amino acids long. Germline V gene sequence: CDR1 SGHNT, CDR2 YENEEA. The CDR3 DNA is TGTGCCAGCAGTACCGGGACAAGCGGCGTGCAGTACTTC. This encodes CASSTGTSGVQYF.

The CDR3 DNA sequence: TGTGCCTGGAGTCCTCTGACAGGGGATAGCCCCCTCCACTTT. Amino acid sequence: CAWSPLTGDSPLHF. The J gene is TRBJ1-6, the V gene TRBV30, with TRBD1 identical over 8 bases. V was pared by 2 bases and J by 13 bases, with 10 bases of the junction left unmatched. The V gene's germline CDR1 is GTSNPN and CDR2 SVGIG (reference sequence). CDR3 length equals 14 residues.

In its sample, this clone was seen a few times. V and J are TRBV2 and TRBJ1-1; D unresolved. Deletions cut 8 bases from V and 0 bases from J, with 4 bases between. CDR3 length: 11 amino acids. Germline CDR1 and CDR2: SNHLY and FYNNEI. The CDR3 here is CASLLNTEAFF. In DNA, the CDR3 is TGTGCCAGCCTCTTGAACACTGAAGCTTTCTTT.

The CDR3 region is CASSSRQGPTTYEQYF. For the CDR3, the DNA is TGTGCCAGCAGCAGTAGACAGGGACCAACAACCTACGAGCAGTACTTC. The V call is TRBV13, the J call TRBJ2-7, with TRBD1 identical over 7 bases. CDR1 and CDR2 from the germline V gene are PRHDT and FYEKMQ (reference sequence). The trim removed 5 bases at V and 2 bases at J, leaving 12 bases unmatched. The CDR3 is 16 residues long.